The 29 T cell receptor beta chains below all came from one sample that was sequenced in a study of cytomegalovirus exposure and HLA in healthy donors. The data were produced by immunoSEQ multiplex PCR, yet TCRdb's version contains in-frame clones alone and is incomplete. This table holds fewer than 95,000 clones, 90% to 95% found once. Sequenced material: PBMCs. These receptors all come from a woman under 30 in good health and CMV-seronegative.

The chain links TRBV13 to TRBJ1-1, with 8 bases fitting TRBD1. The CDR3 has 16 amino acids. The V segment lost 5 bases and the J segment 5 bases; nucleotides outside the gene matches: 13. The germline V gene encodes CDR1 PRHDT and CDR2 FYEKMQ (reference sequence). Here the CDR3 reads CASSLSETGGWTEAFF. The CDR3 bases are TGTGCCAGCAGCCTTTCCGAAACAGGGGGATGGACTGAAGCTTTCTTT.

V and J are TRBV10-3 and TRBJ2-1; 12 bases fit TRBD2. CDR3 length equals 17 residues. From germline, CDR1 is ENHRY and CDR2 SYGVKD. Trimming took 2 bases from V and 5 from J; bases not matched to a gene: 7. CDR3 loop: CAISEGRTSGNDNEQFF. The CDR3 DNA reads TGTGCCATCAGTGAGGGACGGACTAGCGGGAACGACAATGAGCAGTTCTTC.

The gene calls are TRBV10-3 and TRBJ2-7, with 8 nucleotides matching TRBD1. Germline values: CDR1 ENHRY, CDR2 SYGVKD. The V gene end was trimmed by 6 bases and the J gene end by 7 bases; junction bases not matched to a gene: 8. The CDR3 is made up of 13 amino acids. CDR3 protein: CAIRSDRGTEQYF. CDR3 DNA: TGTGCCATCAGGTCCGACAGGGGAACGGAGCAGTACTTC.

The chain uses TRBV6-5 and TRBJ1-3; D is perhaps TRBD1 (5 bases). Germline CDR1 is MNHEY and CDR2 is SVGAGI. The CDR3 is 16 residues long. V was clipped by 7 bases and J by 0 bases, with 16 bases between them. The CDR3 nucleotides are TGTGCCAGCATTTATCAGGGCGGATTCTCTGGAAACACCATATATTTT. Residues: CASIYQGGFSGNTIYF.

The chain carries TRBV30 and TRBJ1-5, with D perhaps TRBD1 (6 bases). The CDR3 spans 16 residues. Trimming removed 3 bases from V and 5 bases from J, with 20 bases in between. The V gene's germline CDR1 is GTSNPN and CDR2 SVGIG (reference sequence). CDR3 amino acids: CAWSAGAGARDQPQHF. CDR3 in DNA: TGTGCCTGGAGCGCTGGGGCGGGGGCTCGGGATCAGCCCCAGCATTTT.

This chain links TRBV14 with TRBJ2-3, with D hard to call. With 3 bases removed from V and 3 bases from J, the gap between germline ends came to 19 bases. The CDR3 contains 17 residues. Germline V gives CDR1 SGHDN, CDR2 FVKESK. The CDR3: CASSQLVGFAVTDTQYF. Here the CDR3 DNA reads TGTGCCAGCAGCCAGCTAGTTGGATTCGCGGTGACAGATACGCAGTATTTT.

The rearrangement joins TRBV5-1 to TRBJ1-1; tentative D call: TRBD1 (5 bases). CDR1 and CDR2 from the germline V gene are SGHRS and YFSETQ. The V end lost 2 bases, the J end lost 11 bases, and 19 bases lay between the germline ends. The CDR3 runs to 14 residues. CDR3: CASSLRDWGSGAFF. The DNA for the CDR3 is TGCGCCAGCAGCTTAAGGGATTGGGGCTCTGGGGCTTTCTTT.

The rearrangement joins TRBV19 to TRBJ1-3, with D perhaps TRBD1 (6 bases). V was clipped by 7 bases and J by 0 bases, with 19 bases between them. CDR3 size: 17 residues. Germline V gene lookup returns CDR1 LNHDA and CDR2 SQIVND (reference sequence). In DNA form, the CDR3 reads TGTGCCAGTACCAAGTCGGACAGTTCAAGCTCTGGAAACACCATATATTTT. This translates into CASTKSDSSSSGNTIYF. Using reference TRBV19 and TRBJ1-3 for the parts outside the CDR3, the full variable domain is DGGITQSPKYLFRKEGQNVTLSCEQNLNHDAMYWYRQDPGQGLRLIYYSQIVNDFQKGDIAEGYSVSREKKESFPLTVTSAQKNPTAFYLCASTKSDSSSSGNTIYFGEGSWLTVV.

This clone was seen a single time. The chain employs TRBV4-1 and TRBJ2-7, with TRBD2 as a possible D gene (5 bases). Trimming stripped 2 bases from V and 0 bases from J, with 14 bases between. The CDR3 runs to 16 residues. Germline V gene sequence: CDR1 MGHRA, CDR2 YSYEKL. The CDR3 region is CASSQNPRGSSYEQYF. Written as DNA, the CDR3 is TGCGCCAGCAGCCAAAACCCTCGGGGTAGCTCCTACGAGCAGTACTTC.

This rearrangement joins TRBV6-1 to TRBJ2-3; tentative D call: TRBD1 (5 bases). CDR1 MNHNS and CDR2 SASEGT come from the germline V gene. The CDR3 sequence is 17 residues long. The V and J ends lost 2 bases and 3 bases respectively, with 18 bases between them. The CDR3 region is CASSERKRGAMTDTQYF. The CDR3 DNA reads as TGTGCCAGCAGTGAACGAAAAAGGGGCGCGATGACAGATACGCAGTATTTT.

This clone has more than one count but fewer than ten. The V call is TRBV7-2, the J call TRBJ2-7, with 9 bases fitting TRBD1. This CDR3 comprises 14 residues. Looked up from germline, CDR1 is SGHTA and CDR2 is FQGNSA. The J segment lost 4 bases and the V segment lost 6 bases, leaving 7 bases of the junction unmatched. The CDR3 DNA sequence: TGTGCCAGCAGTCGGGACAGGGCCCTTTACGAGCAGTACTTC. Encoded protein: CASSRDRALYEQYF.

J is TRBJ1-2 and V is TRBV2; possible D gene TRBD1, 6 bases. The CDR3 covers 13 residues. CDR1 and CDR2 from the germline V gene are SNHLY and FYNNEI. The V gene lost 7 bases and the J gene lost 4 bases, with 13 bases spanning the gap. The CDR3 DNA is TGTGCCAGCACCAAGGGGGTAGTCTATGGCTACACCTTC. This translates into CASTKGVVYGYTF.

The rearrangement uses TRBV2 and TRBJ1-4; D not certain. The ends were cut back, 4 bases at V and 8 bases at J, with 20 bases in the middle. CDR3 size: 16 residues. Germline V lookup: CDR1 SNHLY, CDR2 FYNNEI. Here the CDR3 DNA reads TGTGCCAGCAGTGCCGATCTTCTGTTGGGAGGAGAAAAACTGTTTTTT. Translation: CASSADLLLGGEKLFF. Variable domain in full (rest from reference TRBV2 and TRBJ1-4): EPEVTQTPSHQVTQMGQEVILRCVPISNHLYFYWYRQILGQKVEFLVSFYNNEISEKSEIFDDQFSVERPDGSNFTLKIRSTKLEDSAMYFCASSADLLLGGEKLFFGSGTQLSVL.

The chain couples TRBV6-5 to TRBJ2-7; 8 positions match TRBD1. The CDR3 covers 12 residues. The trim removed 6 bases at V and 6 bases at J, leaving 4 bases unmatched. The germline CDR1 and CDR2 sequences are MNHEY and SVGAGI. CDR3 region: CASRQTGGEQYF. DNA for the CDR3: TGTGCCAGCAGACAAACAGGGGGCGAGCAGTACTTC.

The chain is built from TRBV5-6 and TRBJ2-3; TRBD1 matches at 7 bases. Germline V gene data show CDR1 as SGHDT and CDR2 as YYEEEE. This CDR3 comprises 14 residues. After removal of 4 bases from V and 3 bases from J, the junction contained 5 bases not matched to a gene. CDR3 DNA: TGTGCCAGCAGCCAGGACAGGCCGACAGATACGCAGTATTTT. Translated: CASSQDRPTDTQYF.

The chain joins TRBV5-6 to TRBJ1-2; 11 positions agree with TRBD1. Germline V gives CDR1 SGHDT, CDR2 YYEEEE. This CDR3 contains 15 residues. V shed 1 base, J shed 4 bases, and the junction held 3 bases outside the gene matches. The CDR3 DNA sequence: TGTGCCAGCAGCTTGAGGGACAGGGGGTCCTATGGCTACACCTTC. This translates into CASSLRDRGSYGYTF.

The gene calls are TRBV19 and TRBJ1-1; D is perhaps TRBD1 (5 bases). The CDR3 length is 16 residues. Looked up from germline, CDR1 is LNHDA and CDR2 is SQIVND (reference sequence). Trimming took 7 bases from V and 6 from J, leaving 24 bases between them. CDR3 sequence: CASKGSGASTVAEAFF. The CDR3 coding sequence is TGTGCCAGTAAGGGGTCGGGCGCTTCTACGGTCGCTGAAGCTTTCTTT.

The chain combines TRBV5-1 with TRBJ1-4; 8 bases fit TRBD1. Per the germline V gene, CDR1 is SGHRS and CDR2 is YFSETQ. The CDR3 is 15 residues long. Trimming took 4 bases from V and 0 from J; bases not matched to a gene: 2. CDR3 in amino acids: CASSPGQATNEKLFF. CDR3 bases: TGCGCCAGCAGCCCGGGACAGGCAACTAATGAAAAACTGTTTTTT.

The J gene is TRBJ2-2, the V gene TRBV9, with 12 bases lining up with TRBD1. CDR1 and CDR2 (germline): SGDLS, YYNGEE. The V gene end was trimmed by 3 bases and the J gene end by 4 bases; junction bases not matched to a gene: 13. CDR3 length: 19 residues. This CDR3 reads CASSAKTGQGARSTGELFF. The CDR3 nucleotides are TGTGCCAGCAGCGCCAAGACGGGACAGGGGGCGCGGAGCACCGGGGAGCTGTTTTTT.

The chain has TRBV11-2 and TRBJ2-5; 8 nucleotides line up with TRBD1. J lost 14 bases, V lost 0 bases, and 11 bases had no gene match. The germline CDR1 and CDR2 sequences are SGHAT and FQNNGV. The CDR3 length is 14 residues. CDR3 protein: CASSLDFAGTGVYF. The CDR3 bases are TGTGCCAGCAGCTTAGACTTTGCCGGGACAGGTGTCTACTTC.

The chain joins TRBV9 to TRBJ2-2; D might be TRBD1 (5 bases). This CDR3 region has 15 residues. The V and J ends lost 2 bases and 0 bases respectively, with 8 bases between them. Per the germline V gene, CDR1 is SGDLS and CDR2 is YYNGEE. The CDR3 region is CASSVSGSNTGELFF. The CDR3 bases are TGTGCCAGCAGCGTGTCAGGGTCGAACACCGGGGAGCTGTTTTTT.

This clone was counted between two and nine times. The chain uses TRBV11-2 and TRBJ1-1; TRBD1 aligns across 7 bases. Germline assignment: CDR1 SGHAT and CDR2 FQNNGV. CDR3 size: 14 residues. V was pared by 4 bases and J by 7 bases, with 9 bases of the junction left unmatched. CDR3 nucleotide sequence: TGTGCCAGCAGCTCCACAAGGGGGACAGTTGAAGCTTTCTTT. It translates to CASSSTRGTVEAFF. The complete variable domain, with remaining parts taken from reference TRBV11-2 and TRBJ1-1, reads EAGVAQSPRYKIIEKRQSVAFWCNPISGHATLYWYQQILGQGPKLLIQFQNNGVVDDSQLPKDRFSAERLKGVDSTLKIQPAKLEDSAVYLCASSSTRGTVEAFFGQGTRLTVV.

The genes are TRBV5-4 and TRBJ2-2; 9 nucleotides align to TRBD1. V lost 5 bases to trimming and J lost 0 bases; unmatched junction nucleotides: 8. This CDR3 region has 17 residues. Looked up from germline, CDR1 is SGHNT and CDR2 is YYREEE (reference sequence). The CDR3 sequence is CASRPPGQGSNTGELFF. The CDR3, as DNA: TGTGCCAGCAGGCCCCCGGGACAGGGCTCGAACACCGGGGAGCTGTTTTTT.

This clone came up once. The rearrangement links TRBV28 to TRBJ1-2, with TRBD1 matching over 7 bases. The junction had 6 bases not matched to a gene; V was cut back by 7 bases and J by 4 bases. Germline CDR1 is MDHEN and CDR2 is SYDVKM. This CDR3 has 13 residues. The CDR3, as DNA: TGTGCCAGCACCATAGGGGGCGGCTATGGCTACACCTTC. Amino acids: CASTIGGGYGYTF.

This chain connects TRBV4-3 to TRBJ2-3; 10 nucleotides agree with TRBD2. CDR3 size: 16 residues. From germline, CDR1 is LGHNA and CDR2 YSLEER. Losses at the gene ends were 2 bases for V and 5 bases for J; bases not matched to a gene: 7. The CDR3 loop reads CASSQISGGAGDTQYF. The CDR3 DNA reads as TGCGCCAGCAGCCAAATCAGCGGGGGGGCCGGAGATACGCAGTATTTT.

The V call is TRBV4-3, the J call TRBJ2-1, with 7 positions matching TRBD1. The V gene's germline CDR1 is LGHNA and CDR2 YSLEER. CDR3 length: 14 residues. V was pared by 6 bases and J by 7 bases, with 9 bases of the junction left unmatched. The CDR3 coding sequence is TGCGCCAGCAGTCCAGGGGGTACGAGGAATGAGCAGTTCTTC. Its translation is CASSPGGTRNEQFF.

The J gene is TRBJ2-3, the V gene TRBV2, with a possible D match to TRBD2 (5 bases). V lost 2 bases, J lost 1 base, and 10 bases lay in between. CDR3 length equals 15 residues. Germline-derived CDR1 and CDR2 are SNHLY and FYNNEI. CDR3 sequence: CASSEKTRGTDTQYF. CDR3 nucleotides: TGTGCCAGCAGTGAAAAAACTAGGGGCACAGATACGCAGTATTTT.

The chain employs TRBV18 and TRBJ1-4; D is unclear. CDR3 length: 15 amino acids. V was trimmed by 1 base and J by 3 bases, leaving 9 bases between them. The V gene's germline CDR1 is KGHSH and CDR2 LQKENI. In nucleotides, the CDR3 is TGTGCCAGCTCACCACGAGAGGGCCCTAATGAAAAACTGTTTTTT. This codes for CASSPREGPNEKLFF.

The chain recombines TRBV4-1 with TRBJ1-5, with D maybe TRBD1 (6 bases). V shed 3 bases and J shed 4 bases, with 16 bases lying between them. CDR1 and CDR2 from the germline V gene are MGHRA and YSYEKL. CDR3 length equals 16 residues. The CDR3 is CASSHRGDTLNQPQHF. The CDR3 DNA reads as TGCGCCAGCAGCCATCGGGGGGACACTTTGAATCAGCCCCAGCATTTT.